The 30 T cell receptor beta chains below come from one sample, sequenced in a study of T cell responses to AZD1222 COVID-19 vaccine. Libraries were prepared by immunoSEQ multiplex PCR; TCRdb keeps only in-frame clonotypes and omits some of them. The sample lists around 140,000 clones, more than 85% occurring once. The source material was peripheral blood, sampled on day 0 of AZD1222 vaccination. Receptors were obtained from an adult in good health.

CDR3 sequence: CASSYGAGRQETQYF. CDR3 in DNA: TGTGCCAGCAGTTACGGGGCGGGAAGACAAGAGACCCAGTACTTC. J is TRBJ2-5 and V is TRBV6-5; possibly TRBD2 for D (6 bases). This CDR3 comprises 15 residues. Germline loops: CDR1 MNHEY, CDR2 SVGAGI. V was cut by 2 bases and J by 2 bases, with 12 bases left in between.

V usage is TRBV28 and J usage is TRBJ2-7, with TRBD1 matching over 8 bases. There are 16 residues in the CDR3. Germline CDR1 is MDHEN and CDR2 is SYDVKM. The V segment lost 8 bases and the J segment 3 bases; nucleotides outside the gene matches: 15. The chain's CDR3 is CASAEITGGLIYEQYF. In DNA form, the CDR3 reads TGTGCCAGCGCAGAGATTACAGGGGGATTAATCTACGAGCAGTACTTC.

The CDR3 DNA is TGTGCCAGCAGTGATTACAGGGAGTTGGCCGTAGTCAATGAGCAGTTCTTC. Translation gives CASSDYRELAVVNEQFF. This chain uses TRBV25-1 with TRBJ2-1; weak D call: TRBD1 (6 bases). The CDR3 covers 17 residues. Germline V CDR1 and CDR2: MGHDK, SYGVNS. V gave up 3 bases and J gave up 6 bases, with 21 bases separating them.

The chain joins TRBV27 to TRBJ2-2, with TRBD1 identical over 7 bases. Germline-derived CDR1 and CDR2 are MNHEY and SMNVEV (reference sequence). Losses at the gene ends were 8 bases for V and 1 base for J; bases not matched to a gene: 7. This CDR3 contains 15 residues. CDR3: CASVSQGKNTGELFF. The CDR3 region has the DNA TGTGCCAGCGTATCACAGGGGAAGAACACCGGGGAGCTGTTTTTT.

The rearrangement links TRBV4-2 to TRBJ1-5; 7 bases map to TRBD1. The CDR3 length is 14 residues. J lost 8 bases, V lost 4 bases, and 8 bases had no gene match. Looked up from germline, CDR1 is LGHNA and CDR2 is YNFKEQ. Written as DNA, the CDR3 is TGTGCCAGCAGCCTAGCGGACAGGAATAAGCCCCAGCATTTT. Translation gives CASSLADRNKPQHF.

This chain joins TRBV3-1 (or the pseudogene TRBV3-2) and TRBJ1-1; D call uncertain. Looked up from germline, CDR1 is LGHDT and CDR2 is YNNKEL (reference sequence). The length of the CDR3 is 15 residues. Trimming stripped 2 bases from V and 1 base from J, with 11 bases between. The CDR3 region is CASSQNSPWNTEAFF. The CDR3 nucleotides are TGTGCCAGCAGCCAAAACAGCCCTTGGAACACTGAAGCTTTCTTT.

The chain joins TRBV15 to TRBJ2-1, with no clear D. This CDR3 region has 14 residues. The V end lost 0 bases, the J end lost 6 bases, and 9 bases lay between the germline ends. CDR1 is LNHNV, CDR2 YYDKDF, per germline (reference sequence). The CDR3: CATSRDYMGNEQFF. The CDR3 DNA reads TGTGCCACCAGCAGAGACTATATGGGCAATGAGCAGTTCTTC.

The V and J genes are TRBV7-8 and TRBJ1-1; D not certain. V lost 5 bases and J lost 4, with 8 bases in between. Germline CDR1 and CDR2: SGHVS and FQNEAQ. There are 12 residues in the CDR3. The CDR3 nucleotides read TGTGCCAGCAGCCTTAGATCCACTGAAGCTTTCTTT. This translates into CASSLRSTEAFF.

The chain recombines TRBV4-3 with TRBJ2-5; no firm D call. CDR1 is LGHNA, CDR2 YSLEER, per germline. CDR3 size: 15 residues. V lost 0 bases and J 5 bases, leaving 13 bases between the germline ends. The CDR3, as DNA: TGCGCCAGCAGCCAAGATTACGACACTCGGGAGACCCAGTACTTC. It codes for CASSQDYDTRETQYF.

V is TRBV25-1 and J is TRBJ1-1, with 8 bases matching TRBD1. J was trimmed by 1 base and V by 4 bases; bases with no gene match: 2. The V gene's germline CDR1 is MGHDK and CDR2 SYGVNS. CDR3 length equals 14 residues. This CDR3 is CASSGGQGNTEAFF. CDR3 DNA: TGTGCCAGCAGTGGAGGACAGGGGAACACTGAAGCTTTCTTT.

This clone was counted only a few times. V usage is TRBV20-1 and J usage is TRBJ1-5, with 7 bases identical to TRBD1. The CDR3 loop spans 14 amino acids. Germline V gene data show CDR1 as DFQATT and CDR2 as SNEGSKA (reference sequence). Germline trimming cut 3 bases from V and 0 bases from J; bases unmatched to any gene: 2. The CDR3 protein is CSASRDSSNQPQHF. CDR3 DNA sequence: TGCAGTGCTAGTCGGGACAGTAGCAATCAGCCCCAGCATTTT.

This clone has only one observation. The genes are TRBV7-6 and TRBJ1-3, with a tentative D call TRBD1 (5 bases). The germline gives CDR1 SGHVS, CDR2 FNYEAQ. Trimming shortened V by 2 bases and J by 10 bases, and 21 bases separated the two germline ends. This CDR3 region has 16 residues. CDR3 loop: CASSLNRDFVTSTIYF. DNA for the CDR3: TGTGCCAGCAGCTTAAATCGGGACTTTGTCACTTCGACCATATATTTT. Together with reference TRBV7-6 and TRBJ1-3, the CDR3 gives the full variable domain: GAGVSQSPRYKVTKRGQDVALRCDPISGHVSLYWYRQALGQGPEFLTYFNYEAQQDKSGLPNDRFSAERPEGSISTLTIQRTEQRDSAMYRCASSLNRDFVTSTIYFGEGSWLTVV.

The chain uses TRBV10-1 and TRBJ2-3, with D possibly TRBD2 on 5 matching bases. The V end lost 6 bases, the J end lost 3 bases, and 16 bases lay between the germline ends. CDR3 size: 15 residues. From germline, CDR1 is WNHNN and CDR2 SYGVQD (reference sequence). The CDR3 nucleotides read TGCGCCAGCAGCCGGTCCTCCTGGGAGACAGATACGCAGTATTTT. It codes for CASSRSSWETDTQYF.

The V call is TRBV5-6, the J call TRBJ2-1, with D unclear. Looked up from germline, CDR1 is SGHDT and CDR2 is YYEEEE. The CDR3 extends over 15 amino acids. Trimming removed 4 bases at V and 4 bases at J, with 15 bases between. For the CDR3, the DNA is TGTGCCAGCAGCATCCTAGTGCCCGTGTACAATGAGCAGTTCTTC. It specifies CASSILVPVYNEQFF. Together with reference TRBV5-6 and TRBJ2-1, the CDR3 gives the full variable domain: DAGVTQSPTHLIKTRGQQVTLRCSPKSGHDTVSWYQQALGQGPQFIFQYYEEEERQRGNFPDRFSGHQFPNYSSELNVNALLLGDSALYLCASSILVPVYNEQFFGPGTRLTVL.

The chain joins TRBV3-1 (or the pseudogene TRBV3-2) to TRBJ1-2, with TRBD1 as a possible D gene (5 bases). Between the trimmed V and J ends, which lost 0 bases and 6 bases, there was a span of 11 bases. CDR3 length: 14 amino acids. Germline V CDR1 and CDR2: LGHDT, YNNKEL (reference sequence). The CDR3 here is CASSQDRGADGYTF. The CDR3 nucleotides are TGTGCCAGCAGCCAAGATCGAGGGGCCGATGGCTACACCTTC.

The chain employs TRBV12-3 or TRBV12-4 and TRBJ2-1; D remains ambiguous. This CDR3 has 13 amino acids. V lost 2 bases and J lost 0, with 2 bases in between. The CDR3 DNA follows: TGTGCCAGCAGTTTATACTCCTACAATGAGCAGTTCTTC. Residues: CASSLYSYNEQFF.

The chain employs TRBV30 and TRBJ1-1, with D perhaps TRBD1 (6 bases). The V end was cut by 4 bases, the J end by 5 bases, with 14 bases between. Germline CDR1 reads GTSNPN; CDR2 reads SVGIG (reference sequence). This CDR3 is 13 amino acids long. CDR3 sequence (DNA): TGTGCCTGGATGAGGGGGTTTGGGACTGAAGCTTTCTTT. Translated: CAWMRGFGTEAFF.

The chain links TRBV3-1 (or the pseudogene TRBV3-2) to TRBJ1-2; possibly TRBD1 for D (6 bases). The CDR3 consists of 14 residues. Trimming pared 1 base from V and 8 bases from J, leaving 14 bases between. Germline lookup yields CDR1 LGHDT and CDR2 YNNKEL (reference sequence). The CDR3 DNA follows: TGTGCCAGCAGCCAAGGTAACAGGGCAGTCGGCTACACCTTC. Translating gives CASSQGNRAVGYTF.

The J gene is TRBJ1-1, the V gene TRBV3-1 (or the pseudogene TRBV3-2), with unresolved D. V was cut by 2 bases and J by 3 bases, with 13 bases left in between. The CDR3 covers 15 residues. The germline gives CDR1 LGHDT, CDR2 YNNKEL (reference sequence). The CDR3 is CASSQTFLTDTEAFF. For the CDR3, the DNA is TGTGCCAGCAGCCAAACGTTTCTTACAGACACTGAAGCTTTCTTT.

This clone appeared a few times. The gene calls are TRBV4-2 and TRBJ2-7, with TRBD2 matching over 11 bases. The CDR3 is 19 residues long. The J segment lost 3 bases and the V segment lost 2 bases, leaving 15 bases of the junction unmatched. Germline CDR1 reads LGHNA; CDR2 reads YNFKEQ. The CDR3 sequence: CASSQRLGTSGSGVYEQYF. Written as DNA, the CDR3 is TGTGCCAGCAGCCAAAGACTTGGGACTAGCGGATCAGGGGTCTACGAGCAGTACTTC.

This clone was counted a single time. The genes are TRBV19 and TRBJ2-1; 7 bases are shared with TRBD2. Germline V gene lookup returns CDR1 LNHDA and CDR2 SQIVND (reference sequence). This CDR3 comprises 12 residues. V was pared by 5 bases and J by 13 bases, with 8 bases of the junction left unmatched. CDR3 in DNA: TGTGCCAGTAGTTCGAGGGTGACTAGCCAGTTCTTC. Its protein product is CASSSRVTSQFF.

This chain links TRBV5-4 with TRBJ2-3; tentatively, D is TRBD2 (7 bases). V was cut by 3 bases and J by 6 bases, with 17 bases left in between. The CDR3 spans 15 residues. Germline CDR1 reads SGHNT; CDR2 reads YYREEE (reference sequence). The CDR3 nucleotides are TGTGCCAGCAGCTCAGCAGGCGAGGGGGGGGATACGCAGTATTTT. As protein: CASSSAGEGGDTQYF.

This chain joins TRBV2 and TRBJ2-3; D is undetermined. The CDR3 is 15 amino acids. In germline, CDR1 is SNHLY, CDR2 FYNNEI. Trimming took off 6 bases at V and 2 bases at J, with 15 bases between the two ends. In DNA, the CDR3 is TGTGCCAGCAGCCTCCGGGCTGCCAACACAGATACGCAGTATTTT. Protein product: CASSLRAANTDTQYF.

As concerns this clone: Sequence at one end of the junction differs from germline and may be a read error. The rearrangement links TRBV29-1 to TRBJ1-2; 11 bases fit TRBD1. CDR3 length: 13 amino acids. The germline V gene encodes CDR1 SQVTM and CDR2 ANQGSEA. CDR3 sequence (DNA): TGCAGCGCTGAAGGACAGGGGGCGAATGGCTACACCTTC. This sequence encodes CSAEGQGANGYTF.

The chain combines TRBV6-2 or TRBV6-3 with TRBJ2-5; 11 bases match TRBD2. This CDR3 comprises 15 residues. Germline CDR1 MNHEY, CDR2 SVGEGT. The junction had 8 bases not matched to a gene; V was cut back by 6 bases and J by 5 bases. CDR3 protein: CASSPGTSGGETQYF. CDR3 sequence (DNA): TGTGCCAGCAGCCCCGGGACTAGCGGAGGGGAGACCCAGTACTTC.

V usage is TRBV4-2 and J usage is TRBJ1-2; TRBD1 matches at 8 bases. This CDR3 contains 16 residues. V dropped 2 bases and J dropped 2; count of bases not matched to a gene: 7. CDR1 LGHNA and CDR2 YNFKEQ come from the germline V gene. In DNA, the CDR3 is TGTGCCAGCAGCCAAAACCGACAGGGGATCAACTATGGCTACACCTTC. Translated: CASSQNRQGINYGYTF.

This clone was seen just once. The gene calls are TRBV7-9 and TRBJ1-2, with TRBD1 matching 7 bases. Germline CDR1 and CDR2: SEHNR and FQNEAQ (reference sequence). Losses at the gene ends were 1 base for V and 3 bases for J; bases not matched to a gene: 5. The CDR3 extends over 15 amino acids. The chain's CDR3 is CASSLEDRRHYGYTF. The CDR3 nucleotides are TGTGCCAGCAGCTTAGAGGACAGGCGGCACTATGGCTACACCTTC.

J is TRBJ1-2 and V is TRBV7-9; D is perhaps TRBD1 (6 bases). The CDR3 loop spans 12 amino acids. With 1 base removed from V and 9 bases from J, the gap between germline ends came to 9 bases. The germline CDR1 and CDR2 sequences are SEHNR and FQNEAQ (reference sequence). The CDR3 DNA reads TGTGCCAGCAGCTTAGACAGGGAGCGCTACACCTTC. Protein product: CASSLDRERYTF.

The chain is built from TRBV7-8 and TRBJ2-1; TRBD2 matches 11 bases. J was trimmed by 4 bases and V by 1 base; bases with no gene match: 6. The CDR3 sequence is 17 residues long. The V gene's germline CDR1 is SGHVS and CDR2 FQNEAQ. CDR3 DNA: TGTGCCAGCAGCTTAGTTAGCGGGGGGGCTAGTTACAATGAGCAGTTCTTC. This gives the protein CASSLVSGGASYNEQFF.

The chain links TRBV4-1 to TRBJ1-5; tentative D call: TRBD1 (5 bases). V was clipped by 6 bases and J by 8 bases, with 17 bases between them. This CDR3 is 14 amino acids long. The germline V gene has CDR1 MGHRA and CDR2 YSYEKL. The CDR3 region is CASSPQRRGEPQHF. CDR3 bases: TGCGCCAGCAGTCCTCAGAGGCGGGGGGAGCCCCAGCATTTT.